The next 14 T cell receptor beta chains were all read from a single sample in a study of CD8+CD57+ T cells in acquired aplastic anemia. Profiling that covered TCR beta VDJ and CDR3 relied on genomic DNA as its template. TCRdb re-called the reads through MiXCR, storing one row per CDR3 protein. The sample lists about 40,000 distinct CDR3 sequences; 63% were seen once. Whoever was chosen for sequencing had shown CD8+CD57+ cell expansion by flow cytometry. Sequencing used sorted CD4+, CD8+, or CD8+CD57+ T cells (not recorded which) from PBMCs. The receptors come from a human donor with aplastic anemia.

V and J are TRBV29-1 and TRBJ2-7; D ambiguous. The germline V gene encodes CDR1 SQVTM and CDR2 ANQGSEA. This CDR3 spans 11 amino acids. Trimming pared 5 bases from V and 0 bases from J, leaving 5 bases between. The CDR3 bases are TGCAGCGTTCGGTACTCCTACGAGCAGTACTTC. Translating it yields CSVRYSYEQYF.

The chain links TRBV5-1 to TRBJ2-3, with TRBD2 matching 7 bases. V shed 4 bases and J 5 bases; nucleotides not matched to a gene: 7. Germline V gene lookup returns CDR1 SGHRS and CDR2 YFSETQ. The CDR3 covers 14 residues. DNA of the CDR3: TGCGCCAGCAGCGGCGGCGGGGGAATAGATACGCAGTATTTT. This translates into CASSGGGGIDTQYF.

CDR3 region: CASSPDRGQGNTIYF. The CDR3 DNA sequence: TGTGCCAGCAGCCCCGACAGGGGGCAGGGAAACACCATATATTTT. V gene TRBV7-6 combines with J gene TRBJ1-3, with 10 positions matching TRBD1. The J segment lost 4 bases and the V segment lost 5 bases, leaving 5 bases of the junction unmatched. The CDR3 runs 15 residues. Germline V gene data show CDR1 as SGHVS and CDR2 as FNYEAQ.

This chain links TRBV7-8 with TRBJ1-5; D remains ambiguous. CDR3 length: 17 amino acids. Per the germline V gene, CDR1 is SGHVS and CDR2 is FQNEAQ. V lost 0 bases to trimming and J lost 3 bases, with 15 bases between them. This chain's CDR3 is CASSLASPGSLNQPQHF. The CDR3, as DNA: TGTGCCAGCAGCTTAGCTTCCCCGGGGTCCCTCAATCAGCCCCAGCATTTT.

V and J are TRBV7-9 and TRBJ2-7; 8 positions agree with TRBD2. The germline CDR1 and CDR2 sequences are SEHNR and FQNEAQ (reference sequence). V lost 7 bases and J lost 7; bases outside the gene matches: 9. The CDR3 length is 13 residues. The CDR3 here is CASNPGTRDEQYF. CDR3 nucleotides: TGTGCCAGCAACCCCGGGACTAGGGATGAGCAGTACTTC.

The gene calls are TRBV29-1 and TRBJ2-2; a possible D gene is TRBD1 (6 bases). From germline, CDR1 is SQVTM and CDR2 ANQGSEA. V lost 4 bases, J lost 4 bases, and 13 bases lay in between. The CDR3 spans 14 residues. The CDR3 DNA reads TGCAGCGTTGTGCGGCAGGGGAGCACCGGGGAGCTGTTTTTT. Protein sequence: CSVVRQGSTGELFF.

This clonotype was counted at least ten times. V and J are TRBV29-1 and TRBJ2-7; D call uncertain. V was pared by 4 bases and J by 2 bases, with 6 bases between. The CDR3 covers 11 residues. Germline CDR1 and CDR2: SQVTM and ANQGSEA. The CDR3 is CSVGSPYEQYF. CDR3 DNA: TGCAGCGTTGGATCCCCCTACGAGCAGTACTTC.

The sample holds one count of this clonotype. As the CDR3 is not closed by the conserved phenylalanine or tryptophan, this likely results from a read error. The V gene is TRBV6-5, the J gene TRBJ1-4, with 8 bases identical to TRBD1. This CDR3 has 13 residues. Losses at the gene ends were 0 bases for V and 10 bases for J; bases not matched to a gene: 1. The germline CDR1 and CDR2 sequences are MNHEY and SVGAGI. The CDR3 sequence is CASSYSTGGKLFL. CDR3 nucleotide sequence: TGTGCCAGCAGTTACTCCACAGGGGGAAAACTGTTTCTT.

This chain uses TRBV9 with TRBJ1-2; D is uncertain. This CDR3 spans 15 amino acids. The germline V and J ends were trimmed by 4 bases and 0 bases, with 13 bases remaining between them. The germline V gene encodes CDR1 SGDLS and CDR2 YYNGEE. CDR3 protein: CASSSAVAPNYGYTF. The CDR3 coding sequence is TGTGCCAGCAGCTCCGCCGTAGCTCCTAACTATGGCTACACCTTC.

The CDR3 here is CASGWDTQYF. The CDR3 nucleotides are TGCGCCAGCGGGTGGGATACGCAGTATTTT. The chain combines TRBV10-2 with TRBJ2-3; D unclear. V was clipped by 8 bases and J by 6 bases, with 6 bases between them. Germline lookup yields CDR1 WSHSY and CDR2 SAAADI. This CDR3 region has 10 residues.

V is TRBV11-2 and J is TRBJ2-3, with D possibly TRBD1 on 6 matching bases. The CDR3 loop spans 15 amino acids. The germline gives CDR1 SGHAT, CDR2 FQNNGV. V lost 1 base and J 4 bases, leaving 12 bases between the germline ends. CDR3 protein: CASSLVPGVADTQYF. The CDR3 DNA follows: TGTGCCAGCAGCTTAGTCCCAGGGGTCGCAGATACGCAGTATTTT.

This chain links TRBV10-3 with TRBJ2-5; tentatively, D is TRBD2 (6 bases). V was pared by 10 bases and J by 3 bases, with 21 bases between. Per germline, CDR1 ENHRY and CDR2 SYGVKD. The CDR3 sequence is 15 residues long. The CDR3 DNA is TGTGCCAGCAGCCCGGCGAAGGGCGGGGAAGAGACCCAGTACTTC. Encoded protein: CASSPAKGGEETQYF.

Ten or more counts support this clonotype. The chain's CDR3 is CASSRRQESNTEAFF. CDR3 bases: TGTGCCAGTAGCCGTCGACAGGAATCGAACACTGAAGCTTTCTTT. V and J are TRBV19 and TRBJ1-1; possible D gene TRBD1, 6 bases. This CDR3 spans 15 amino acids. CDR1 is LNHDA, CDR2 SQIVND, per germline (reference sequence). V lost 6 bases, J lost 1 base, and 15 bases lay in between.

This clonotype has a count of ten or more. The V gene is TRBV7-9, the J gene TRBJ1-1; no clear D gene. The CDR3 is made up of 13 amino acids. CDR1 is SEHNR, CDR2 FQNEAQ, per germline (reference sequence). V lost 6 bases, J lost 1 base, and 9 bases lay in between. In nucleotides, the CDR3 is TGTGCCAGCAGTCCACCGGGGAACACTGAAGCTTTCTTT. It encodes CASSPPGNTEAFF.